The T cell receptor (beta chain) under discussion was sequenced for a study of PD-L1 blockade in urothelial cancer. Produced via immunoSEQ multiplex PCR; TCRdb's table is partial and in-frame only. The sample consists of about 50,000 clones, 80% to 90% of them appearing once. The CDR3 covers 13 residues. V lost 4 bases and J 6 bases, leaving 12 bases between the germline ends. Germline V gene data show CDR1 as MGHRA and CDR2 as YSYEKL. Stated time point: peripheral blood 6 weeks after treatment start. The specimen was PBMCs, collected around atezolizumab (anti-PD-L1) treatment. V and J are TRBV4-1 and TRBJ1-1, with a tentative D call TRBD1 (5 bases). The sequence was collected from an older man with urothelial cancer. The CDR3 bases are TGCGCCAGCAGCCTCTGGGGAGGGGCTGAAGCTTTCTTT. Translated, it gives CASSLWGGAEAFF.